This is a list of T cell receptor beta chains from one sample in a study of T cell responses to AZD1222 COVID-19 vaccine. The repertoire was sequenced with immunoSEQ multiplex PCR; TCRdb's copy has only in-frame clones and lacks some. Of 99,000 or so clones in the sample, 86% were seen once. Sequenced here: peripheral blood, sampled 28 days after the second dose of the MenACWY control vaccine. Source of these receptors: an adult who received the MenACWY meningococcal vaccine as a control. The CDR3 runs from the conserved cysteine through the conserved F or W. D genes are given only for firm matches. Rows may omit the clone size; those that give it use once, few, many or a size class.

d_gene: .
abundance: .
j_gene: TRBJ1-3
v_gene: TRBV5-4
CDR3nt: TGTGCCAGCAGCAATGACAGACAGAGCTCTGGAAACACCATATATTTT
CDR3aa: CASSNDRQSSGNTIYF

d_gene: .
abundance: few
j_gene: TRBJ2-3
v_gene: TRBV19
CDR3nt: TGTGCCAGTATGATCAGGGTTGGCGGACAGTCTAGCACAGATACGCAGTATTTT
CDR3aa: CASMIRVGGQSSTDTQYF

d_gene: TRBD2
abundance: once
j_gene: TRBJ2-7
v_gene: TRBV2
CDR3nt: TGTGCCAGCAGCCCCGGTCCAAGCGGGGGGACCTACGAGCAGTACTTC
CDR3aa: CASSPGPSGGTYEQYF

d_gene: TRBD2
abundance: .
j_gene: TRBJ2-2
v_gene: TRBV24-1
CDR3nt: TGTGCCACCAGTGAACCCCCTAGCGGGGGGTCGAACACCGGGGAGCTGTTTTTT
CDR3aa: CATSEPPSGGSNTGELFF

d_gene: .
abundance: few
j_gene: TRBJ2-2
v_gene: TRBV5-8
CDR3nt: TGTGCCAGCACCCCTGCGGGGTTTACCACCGGGGAGCTGTTTTTT
CDR3aa: CASTPAGFTTGELFF

d_gene: TRBD1
abundance: .
j_gene: TRBJ2-7
v_gene: TRBV4-1
CDR3nt: TGCGCCAGCAGCCCGGGACAGAGATACGAGCAGTACTTC
CDR3aa: CASSPGQRYEQYF

d_gene: .
abundance: .
j_gene: TRBJ2-3
v_gene: TRBV4-1
CDR3nt: TGCGCCAGCAGCCAATCGGGATTGACCGGGACAGCGGGACTGGATACGCAGTATTTT
CDR3aa: CASSQSGLTGTAGLDTQYF

d_gene: TRBD1
abundance: once
j_gene: TRBJ1-2
v_gene: TRBV5-4
CDR3nt: TGTGCCAGCAGCTTAGCCGGGACAGGGTTTAACTATGGCTACACCTTC
CDR3aa: CASSLAGTGFNYGYTF

d_gene: .
abundance: once
j_gene: TRBJ1-1
v_gene: TRBV14
CDR3nt: TGTGCCAGCAGCCTAGCGGGCCGTCTAGGGACTGAAGCTTTCTTT
CDR3aa: CASSLAGRLGTEAFF

d_gene: .
abundance: .
j_gene: TRBJ2-3
v_gene: TRBV7-8
CDR3nt: TGTGCCAGCAGCCTAAGGAGGGAAGGCACAGATACGCAGTATTTT
CDR3aa: CASSLRREGTDTQYF

d_gene: .
abundance: .
j_gene: TRBJ1-2
v_gene: TRBV9
CDR3nt: TGTGCCAGCAGCGACCAGGGTAAATATACCTACACCTTC
CDR3aa: CASSDQGKYTYTF